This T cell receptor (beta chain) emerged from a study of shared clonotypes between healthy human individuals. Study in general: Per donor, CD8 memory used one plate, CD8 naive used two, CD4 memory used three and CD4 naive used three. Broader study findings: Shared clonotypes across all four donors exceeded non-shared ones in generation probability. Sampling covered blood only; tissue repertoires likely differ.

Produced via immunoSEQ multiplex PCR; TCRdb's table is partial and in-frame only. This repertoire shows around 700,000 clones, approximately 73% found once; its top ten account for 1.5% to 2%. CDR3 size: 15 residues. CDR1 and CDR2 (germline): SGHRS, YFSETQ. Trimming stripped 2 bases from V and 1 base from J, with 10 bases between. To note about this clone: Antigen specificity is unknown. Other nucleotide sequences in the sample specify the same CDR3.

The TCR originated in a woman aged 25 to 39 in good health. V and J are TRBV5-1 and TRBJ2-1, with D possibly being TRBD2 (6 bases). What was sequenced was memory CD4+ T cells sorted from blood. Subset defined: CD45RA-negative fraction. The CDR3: CASSFSSGSYNEQFF. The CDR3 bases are TGCGCCAGCAGCTTTAGTAGCGGTTCCTACAATGAGCAGTTCTTC.